This T cell receptor (beta chain) derives from a study of blood T cell repertoires in COVID-19. Study information: COVID-19 samples from acute and convalescent phases originated in the United States, Italy and Spain. PBMCs, B-cell-depleted T cells, or T cells were the source of the cDNA or gDNA that made up the material.

Authors' data handling: Reference gene primer amplification yielded estimated nucleated cell counts. TCRdb's copy holds only in-frame clones and misses some; the assay was immunoSEQ multiplex PCR. V and J calls and clone size follow that table, whereas D and trimming were derived from the DNA. The data hold 140,000 to 150,000 clones, with over 75% observed a single time. CDR1 and CDR2 from the germline V gene are LNHNV and YYDKDF (reference sequence). The CDR3 has 12 amino acids. Deletions cut 2 bases from V and 5 bases from J, with 3 bases between. This sequence originates from a human donor in a cohort sampled during active COVID-19. The source material was peripheral blood. This chain uses TRBV15 with TRBJ1-4; D call uncertain. In DNA form, the CDR3 reads TGTGCCACCAGCAGACCAAATGAAAAACTGTTTTTT. Its translation is CATSRPNEKLFF.